Detailed here is one T cell receptor beta chain. The data originate from a study of cytomegalovirus exposure and HLA in healthy donors. PCR was performed using 60 Vbeta and 13 Jbeta primers. Per the original methods: Tens of millions of unique TCR beta chains, roughly 11 million of them shared, were counted by a later analysis. Repertoires were generated with immunoSEQ multiplex PCR, while TCRdb's copy carries only in-frame clones and drops some. The V and J calls and the clone size are those of that table, but D and trimming were determined from the DNA. The sample has under 200,000 clones; around 77% are singletons. Germline V gene sequence: CDR1 MDHEN, CDR2 SYDVKM. The CDR3 runs to 16 residues. Unmatched junction bases numbered 7, after V lost 6 bases and J lost 3 bases.

The chain carries TRBV28 and TRBJ2-3, with 12 nucleotides matching TRBD2. The sequenced sample consisted of PBMCs. This sequence was found in a woman in her fifties or sixties in good health and CMV-seropositive. CDR3 bases: TGTGCCAGCAGCCGCGGGACTAGCGGGTTTACAGATACGCAGTATTTT. Translation: CASSRGTSGFTDTQYF.